This T cell receptor (beta chain) was found in a study of long-term antiretroviral therapy in people with HIV. Study conclusions and caveats: Pre-ART clonal expansions dominated every time point's repertoire. From the mid-2000s to the late 2010s, blood was obtained, possibly while participants received older ART regimens.

The run of the v3.0 immunoSEQ assay was at survey level. The data were produced by immunoSEQ multiplex PCR, yet TCRdb's version contains in-frame clones alone and is incomplete. The sample contains around 23,000 clones, roughly four fifths of which appear only once. Donors needed at least one pre-ART PBMC sample plus at least two post-ART samples. Per germline, CDR1 LGHNA and CDR2 YSLEER. V was shortened by 2 bases and J by 0 bases, with 13 bases between the two germline ends. This CDR3 comprises 17 residues. This clone was found a few times. The target antigen is unknown. Sample: unsorted PBMCs, taken 0.5 years before starting antiretroviral therapy. The sequence derives from a man between 40 and 49 years old with HIV. The chain joins TRBV4-3 to TRBJ1-4; the D gene is possibly TRBD1 (5 bases). The chain's CDR3 is CASSQWGGVATNEKLFF. As DNA, the CDR3 is TGCGCCAGCAGCCAATGGGGAGGGGTCGCAACTAATGAAAAACTGTTTTTT.